The 5 T cell receptor beta chains given below trace back to one sample, sequenced in a study of T cells after yellow fever vaccination. TCRdb fed the 5' RACE reads into MiXCR, producing one record per CDR3 protein. The sample lists a few hundred thousand distinct CDR3 sequences; roughly 4% were seen once. The sequencing used PBMCs, collected 5 days after the yellow fever booster vaccination. The receptors derive from a man younger than 35 who received the YFV17D yellow fever vaccine.

This clonotype was recorded at least ten times. The chain links TRBV12-3 or TRBV12-4 to TRBJ1-2; no firm D call. This CDR3 is 13 amino acids long. Trimming stripped 1 base from V and 8 bases from J, with 11 bases between. In DNA, the CDR3 is TGTGCCAGCAGTTTAGGGTCAAACGGCGGCTACACCTTC. This codes for CASSLGSNGGYTF.

This clonotype was observed many times. The V gene is TRBV10-3, the J gene TRBJ2-3; TRBD2 matches at 8 bases. J lost 6 bases, V lost 6 bases, and 14 bases had no gene match. CDR1 and CDR2 (germline): ENHRY, SYGVKD. This CDR3 region has 16 residues. DNA of the CDR3: TGTGCCATCAGACGGGGGGGCGGGGGCGTTTTGGATACGCAGTATTTT. Amino acids: CAIRRGGGGVLDTQYF.

This clonotype was observed many times. The chain combines TRBV6-5 with TRBJ1-4; D gene ambiguous. The ends were cut back, 4 bases at V and 8 bases at J, with 11 bases in the middle. The CDR3 totals 13 residues. CDR1 and CDR2 from the germline V gene are MNHEY and SVGAGI. In DNA, the CDR3 is TGTGCCAGCAGTTTGTCAGGATGGGAAAAACTGTTTTTT. It encodes CASSLSGWEKLFF.

This clonotype was observed a handful of times. The V call is TRBV7-2, the J call TRBJ1-1; tentatively, D is TRBD1 (6 bases). Trimming left V 7 bases short and J 1 base short, with 19 bases between. CDR1 SGHTA and CDR2 FQGNSA come from the germline V gene. The CDR3 has 16 residues. CDR3 residues: CASTLTGGVPNTEAFF. The CDR3 DNA sequence: TGTGCCAGCACTCTTACTGGGGGCGTACCGAACACTGAAGCTTTCTTT.

Only a few counts were recorded for this clonotype. CDR3 sequence (DNA): TGTGCCATCAGTGAAAGGGACGGCGGGGAAAAACTGTTTTTT. Translation gives CAISERDGGEKLFF. The V gene is TRBV10-3, the J gene TRBJ1-4, with D possibly matching TRBD1 (5 bases). Germline CDR1 reads ENHRY; CDR2 reads SYGVKD. The CDR3 has 14 amino acids. V was shortened by 3 bases and J by 8 bases, with 13 bases between the two germline ends.